This note documents a single TCR beta chain sequence. CDR3 length: 13 amino acids. Between the trimmed V and J ends, which lost 3 bases and 2 bases, there was a span of 7 bases. Germline CDR1 SGHTA, CDR2 FQGTGA. The record originates from a study of technical replicates of blood from a few donors. Assay used: immunoSEQ multiplex PCR; TCRdb lists only in-frame clones, some missing. The sample lists tens of thousands of clones, more than 85% seen once, with about 4.3% in the top ten. This TCR came from a human donor in good health. Some clones in this sample may be carry-over from other donors' samples. V gene TRBV7-3 combines with J gene TRBJ1-2; D possibly corresponds to TRBD1 (5 bases). Sequencing was done on a sample of PBMCs. CDR3 DNA sequence: TGTGCCAGCAGCTTGCAGGGAAACTATGGCTACACCTTC. This encodes CASSLQGNYGYTF.